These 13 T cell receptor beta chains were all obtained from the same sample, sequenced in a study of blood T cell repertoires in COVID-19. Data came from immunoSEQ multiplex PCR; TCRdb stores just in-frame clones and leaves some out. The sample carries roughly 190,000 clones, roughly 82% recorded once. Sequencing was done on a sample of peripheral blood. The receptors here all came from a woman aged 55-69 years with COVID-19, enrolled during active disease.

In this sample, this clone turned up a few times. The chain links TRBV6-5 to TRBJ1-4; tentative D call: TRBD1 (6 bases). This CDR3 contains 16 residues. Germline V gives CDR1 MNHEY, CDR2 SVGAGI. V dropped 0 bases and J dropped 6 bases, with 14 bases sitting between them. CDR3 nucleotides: TGTGCCAGCAGTTACTCCACCCTCAGGGGAGATGAAAAACTGTTTTTT. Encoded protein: CASSYSTLRGDEKLFF.

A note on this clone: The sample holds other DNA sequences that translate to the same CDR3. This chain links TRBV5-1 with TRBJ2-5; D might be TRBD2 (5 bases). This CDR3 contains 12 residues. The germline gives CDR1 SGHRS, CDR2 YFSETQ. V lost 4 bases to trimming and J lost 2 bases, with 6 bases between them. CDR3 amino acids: CASSTGQETQYF. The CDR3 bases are TGCGCCAGCAGCACGGGGCAAGAGACCCAGTACTTC.

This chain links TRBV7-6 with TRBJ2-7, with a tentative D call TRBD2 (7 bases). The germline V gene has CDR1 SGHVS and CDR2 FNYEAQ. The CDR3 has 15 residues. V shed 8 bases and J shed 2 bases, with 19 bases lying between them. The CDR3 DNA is TGTGCCAGCTCGAGGGGGAGGGATGGAACCTACGAGCAGTACGTC. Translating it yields CASSRGRDGTYEQYV.

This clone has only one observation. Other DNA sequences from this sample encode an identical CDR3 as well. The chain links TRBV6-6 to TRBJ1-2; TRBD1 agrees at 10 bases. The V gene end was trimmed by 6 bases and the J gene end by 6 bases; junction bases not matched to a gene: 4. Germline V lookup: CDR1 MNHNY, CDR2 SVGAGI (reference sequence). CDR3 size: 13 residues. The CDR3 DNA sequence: TGTGCCAGCAGCTACGGACAGGGGGATGGCTACACCTTC. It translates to CASSYGQGDGYTF.

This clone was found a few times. CDR3 sequence (DNA): TGTGCCAGCAGCCAACAGGGGGTGGAGCTGTTTTTT. This gives the protein CASSQQGVELFF. The rearrangement uses TRBV6-5 and TRBJ2-2; 8 positions match TRBD1. CDR1 and CDR2 (germline): MNHEY, SVGAGI. CDR3 size: 12 residues. Germline trimming cut 6 bases from V and 10 bases from J; bases unmatched to any gene: 4.

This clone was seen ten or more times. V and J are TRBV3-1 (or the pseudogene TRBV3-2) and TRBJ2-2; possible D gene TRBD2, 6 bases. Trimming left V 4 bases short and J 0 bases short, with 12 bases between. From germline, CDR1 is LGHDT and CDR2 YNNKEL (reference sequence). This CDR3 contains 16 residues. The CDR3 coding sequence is TGTGCCAGCAGCCCCTGGGGGGACGCGAACACCGGGGAGCTGTTTTTT. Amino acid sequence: CASSPWGDANTGELFF.

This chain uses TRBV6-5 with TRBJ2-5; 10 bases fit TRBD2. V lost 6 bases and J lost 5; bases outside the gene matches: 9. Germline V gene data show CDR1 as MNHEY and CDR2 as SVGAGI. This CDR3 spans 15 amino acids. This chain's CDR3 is CASRMERGGFETQYF. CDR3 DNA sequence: TGTGCCAGCAGGATGGAGCGGGGGGGTTTTGAGACCCAGTACTTC.

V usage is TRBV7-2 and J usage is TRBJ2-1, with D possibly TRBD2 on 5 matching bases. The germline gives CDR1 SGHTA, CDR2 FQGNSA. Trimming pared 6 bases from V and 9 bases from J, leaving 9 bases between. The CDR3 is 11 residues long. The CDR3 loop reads CASRTGVEQFF. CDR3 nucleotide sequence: TGTGCCAGCAGAACCGGGGTTGAGCAGTTCTTC.

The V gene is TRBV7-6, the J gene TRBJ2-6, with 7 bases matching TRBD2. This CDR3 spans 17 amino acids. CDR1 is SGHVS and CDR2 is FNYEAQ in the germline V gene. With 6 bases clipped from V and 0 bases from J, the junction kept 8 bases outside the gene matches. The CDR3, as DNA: TGTGCCAGCAGTCCTAGGACGGGAGGCTCTGGGGCCAACGTCCTGACTTTC. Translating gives CASSPRTGGSGANVLTF.

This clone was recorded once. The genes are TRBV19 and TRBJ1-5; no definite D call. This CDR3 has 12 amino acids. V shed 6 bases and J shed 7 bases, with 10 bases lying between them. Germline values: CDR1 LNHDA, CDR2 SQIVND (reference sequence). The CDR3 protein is CASSRSGQPQHF. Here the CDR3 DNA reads TGTGCCAGTAGCCGGTCGGGGCAGCCCCAGCATTTT.

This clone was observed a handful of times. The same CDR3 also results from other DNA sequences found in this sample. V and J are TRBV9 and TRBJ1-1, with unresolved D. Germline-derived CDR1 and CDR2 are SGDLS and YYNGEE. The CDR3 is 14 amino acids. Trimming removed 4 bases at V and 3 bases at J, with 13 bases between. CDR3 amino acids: CASSFYDRDTEAFF. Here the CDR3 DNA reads TGTGCCAGCAGCTTCTACGATCGGGACACTGAAGCTTTCTTT.

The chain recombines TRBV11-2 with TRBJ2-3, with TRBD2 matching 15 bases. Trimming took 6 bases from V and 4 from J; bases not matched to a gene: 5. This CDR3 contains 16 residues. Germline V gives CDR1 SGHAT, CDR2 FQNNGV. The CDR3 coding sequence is TGTGCCAGCAGGTTCGGGACTAGCGGGAGGCCAGATACGCAGTATTTT. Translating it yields CASRFGTSGRPDTQYF.

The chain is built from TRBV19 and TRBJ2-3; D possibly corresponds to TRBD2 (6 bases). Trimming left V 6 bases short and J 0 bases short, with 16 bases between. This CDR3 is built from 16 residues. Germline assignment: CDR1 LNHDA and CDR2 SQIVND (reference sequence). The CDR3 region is CASSREPTLSTDTQYF. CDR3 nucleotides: TGTGCCAGTAGCCGGGAGCCTACCTTGAGCACAGATACGCAGTATTTT. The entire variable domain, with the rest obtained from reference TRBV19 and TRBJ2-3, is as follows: DGGITQSPKYLFRKEGQNVTLSCEQNLNHDAMYWYRQDPGQGLRLIYYSQIVNDFQKGDIAEGYSVSREKKESFPLTVTSAQKNPTAFYLCASSREPTLSTDTQYFGPGTRLTVL.